The 21 T cell receptor beta chains listed next were all sequenced from one sample in a study of blood T cell repertoires in COVID-19. The data were produced by immunoSEQ multiplex PCR, yet TCRdb's version contains in-frame clones alone and is incomplete. The sample lists some 250,000 clones, approximately 86% seen once, with under 2% in the top ten. The sample taken for sequencing was peripheral blood. Every receptor here comes from a man aged 30 to 39 with active or convalescent COVID-19.

The J gene is TRBJ2-3, the V gene TRBV7-9, with no clear D. V lost 1 base, J lost 4 bases, and 18 bases lay in between. Germline V gene lookup returns CDR1 SEHNR and CDR2 FQNEAQ (reference sequence). The CDR3 sequence is 17 residues long. CDR3 protein: CASSLGFSLSEADTQYF. CDR3 sequence (DNA): TGTGCCAGCAGCTTAGGTTTCAGCCTATCTGAGGCAGATACGCAGTATTTT.

In DNA, the CDR3 is TGCGCCAGCAGCCGCGGAATCGGGGGGGCCGACAATGAGCAGTTCTTC. Encoded protein: CASSRGIGGADNEQFF. V and J are TRBV4-3 and TRBJ2-1, with TRBD2 matching 8 bases. V shed 4 bases and J 5 bases; nucleotides not matched to a gene: 10. The CDR3 has 16 residues. The germline V gene has CDR1 LGHNA and CDR2 YSLEER.

The rearrangement uses TRBV7-9 and TRBJ1-2, with TRBD1 identical over 9 bases. CDR1 and CDR2 from the germline V gene are SEHNR and FQNEAQ (reference sequence). Trimming at V came to 2 bases and at J to 4 bases, leaving 8 bases not matched to a gene. This CDR3 has 16 amino acids. CDR3: CASSLMDRGEAYGYTF. As DNA, the CDR3 is TGTGCCAGCAGCTTAATGGACAGGGGCGAAGCCTATGGCTACACCTTC.

Here the CDR3 reads CASSSGQGESNYGYTF. In nucleotides, the CDR3 is TGCGCCAGCAGTTCGGGACAGGGCGAATCTAACTATGGCTACACCTTC. The gene calls are TRBV5-1 and TRBJ1-2, with 9 bases aligning to TRBD1. The CDR3 length is 16 residues. CDR1 and CDR2 (germline): SGHRS, YFSETQ. The V gene end was trimmed by 5 bases and the J gene end by 0 bases; junction bases not matched to a gene: 8.

Only a few counts were recorded for this clone. The sample contains more than one DNA sequence encoding this CDR3. V usage is TRBV5-6 and J usage is TRBJ2-5; D remains ambiguous. The germline V and J ends were trimmed by 1 base and 5 bases, with 9 bases remaining between them. The CDR3 is made up of 13 amino acids. Germline CDR1 reads SGHDT; CDR2 reads YYEEEE. The CDR3 coding sequence is TGTGCCAGCAGCTTGCCGGTCGGTGAGACCCAGTACTTC. It specifies CASSLPVGETQYF.

The chain carries TRBV3-1 (or the pseudogene TRBV3-2) and TRBJ1-1, with D uncertain. Trimming cost V 4 bases and J 1 base, with 13 bases left between them. The CDR3 loop spans 15 amino acids. Germline values: CDR1 LGHDT, CDR2 YNNKEL (reference sequence). As DNA, the CDR3 is TGTGCCAGCAGCCCCCAAGACGGGTCGAACACTGAAGCTTTCTTT. Protein product: CASSPQDGSNTEAFF.

The V and J genes are TRBV19 and TRBJ2-7, with 7 bases fitting TRBD1. V shed 3 bases, J shed 7 bases, and the junction held 12 bases outside the gene matches. Germline values: CDR1 LNHDA, CDR2 SQIVND (reference sequence). The length of the CDR3 is 15 residues. CDR3 protein: CASSIGTASMSEQYF. The CDR3 bases are TGTGCCAGTAGTATCGGGACAGCCTCAATGTCTGAGCAGTACTTC.

V gene TRBV29-1 combines with J gene TRBJ1-2; D unresolved. Trimming shortened V by 0 bases and J by 6 bases, and 17 bases separated the two germline ends. CDR1 SQVTM and CDR2 ANQGSEA come from the germline V gene. The CDR3 length is 15 residues. CDR3 sequence (DNA): TGCAGCGTTGAAGATGGCCGCCTAGAGATAAATGGCTACACCTTC. Its protein product is CSVEDGRLEINGYTF.

The J gene is TRBJ2-6, the V gene TRBV4-1, with 8 nucleotides matching TRBD1. CDR1 MGHRA and CDR2 YSYEKL come from the germline V gene. The ends lost 3 bases at V and 0 bases at J; junction bases unmatched: 7. This CDR3 has 18 residues. The CDR3 loop reads CASSQRTGIPSGANVLTF. DNA for the CDR3: TGCGCCAGCAGCCAGAGGACAGGGATACCCTCTGGGGCCAACGTCCTGACTTTC.

This rearrangement joins TRBV7-2 to TRBJ1-1, with TRBD1 as a possible D gene (5 bases). Germline loops: CDR1 SGHTA, CDR2 FQGNSA. V was pared by 2 bases and J by 4 bases, with 17 bases between. The CDR3 spans 16 residues. As DNA, the CDR3 is TGTGCCAGCAGCTTACAGAGTACCAGGGCGGTCACTGAAGCTTTCTTT. Amino acid sequence: CASSLQSTRAVTEAFF.

In the case of this clone: The junction differs from germline at one of its ends, possibly a read error. The rearrangement joins TRBV11-2 to TRBJ1-1, with 10 bases identical to TRBD1. Per germline, CDR1 SGHAT and CDR2 FQNNGV. The CDR3 contains 16 residues. The CDR3 reads CASTLATGQGSTEAFF. Written as DNA, the CDR3 is TGTGCCAGCACCTTAGCGACGGGACAGGGGTCCACTGAAGCTTTCTTT.

This chain joins TRBV2 and TRBJ1-4; 12 positions agree with TRBD1. The CDR3 sequence is 15 residues long. The trim removed 7 bases at V and 7 bases at J, leaving 7 bases unmatched. From germline, CDR1 is SNHLY and CDR2 FYNNEI. CDR3 in DNA: TGTGCCAGCAATGAGATGGGACAGGGGGCTGAAAAACTGTTTTTT. Protein: CASNEMGQGAEKLFF.

The chain is built from TRBV27 and TRBJ2-7, with 7 bases fitting TRBD2. Germline V gene sequence: CDR1 MNHEY, CDR2 SMNVEV (reference sequence). The CDR3 has 16 amino acids. The V and J ends lost 0 bases and 2 bases, in that order; junction bases with no gene match: 7. In DNA form, the CDR3 reads TGTGCCAGCAGTTTATCGGGACGGGGGGTAACCTACGAGCAGTACTTC. Translation gives CASSLSGRGVTYEQYF.

The chain employs TRBV5-1 and TRBJ1-1, with D possibly being TRBD1 (6 bases). The CDR3 length is 15 residues. Trimming shortened V by 0 bases and J by 3 bases, and 12 bases separated the two germline ends. Germline V gives CDR1 SGHRS, CDR2 YFSETQ. CDR3 residues: CASSLVAGVDTEAFF. The CDR3 nucleotides read TGCGCCAGCAGCTTGGTGGCAGGGGTTGACACTGAAGCTTTCTTT.

This chain uses TRBV6-1 with TRBJ2-1; TRBD2 might be the D (5 bases). In germline, CDR1 is MNHNS, CDR2 SASEGT. Trimming removed 0 bases from V and 0 bases from J, with 12 bases in between. There are 17 residues in the CDR3. CDR3 residues: CASSEARRIYSYNEQFF. CDR3 nucleotides: TGTGCCAGCAGTGAAGCGAGGAGGATATACTCCTACAATGAGCAGTTCTTC.

CDR3 region: CASSLADRGYTF. The CDR3 DNA reads as TGTGCCAGCAGCTTGGCGGACAGGGGTTACACCTTC. This chain uses TRBV5-8 with TRBJ1-2, with 9 bases aligning to TRBD1. CDR1 and CDR2 (germline): SGHTS, YDEGEE. CDR3 length: 12 residues. The V segment lost 0 bases and the J segment 11 bases; nucleotides outside the gene matches: 2.

The chain couples TRBV7-8 to TRBJ2-5; D perhaps matches TRBD2 (6 bases). This CDR3 spans 14 amino acids. Germline V gene data show CDR1 as SGHVS and CDR2 as FQNEAQ. With 5 bases removed from V and 3 bases from J, the gap between germline ends came to 13 bases. The CDR3 loop is CASSRRDFKETQYF. The CDR3 DNA sequence: TGTGCCAGCAGCCGACGGGACTTTAAAGAGACCCAGTACTTC.

The gene calls are TRBV30 and TRBJ1-1; no definite D call. This CDR3 spans 13 amino acids. Germline lookup yields CDR1 GTSNPN and CDR2 SVGIG (reference sequence). The V gene lost 2 bases and the J gene lost 1 base, with 8 bases spanning the gap. The CDR3 coding sequence is TGTGCCTGGAGTAACAGCGGGAACACTGAAGCTTTCTTT. It encodes CAWSNSGNTEAFF. Using reference TRBV30 and TRBJ1-1 for the parts outside the CDR3, the full variable domain is SQTIHQWPATLVQPVGSPLSLECTVEGTSNPNLYWYRQAAGRGLQLLFYSVGIGQISSEVPQNLSASRPQDRQFILSSKKLLLSDSGFYLCAWSNSGNTEAFFGQGTRLTVV.

This CDR3 reads CASSSPGGVKTQYF. CDR3 nucleotides: TGTGCCAGCAGTTCTCCAGGGGGCGTAAAGACCCAGTACTTC. The chain employs TRBV28 and TRBJ2-5; 8 nucleotides agree with TRBD1. The CDR3 runs to 14 residues. Germline V lookup: CDR1 MDHEN, CDR2 SYDVKM. The junction had 7 bases not matched to a gene; V was cut back by 4 bases and J by 6 bases.

V usage is TRBV6-5 and J usage is TRBJ1-6; possibly TRBD1 for D (5 bases). Trimming left V 6 bases short and J 3 bases short, with 12 bases between. CDR3 length: 15 residues. Germline CDR1 reads MNHEY; CDR2 reads SVGAGI. The chain's CDR3 is CASRAGRNYNSPLHF. CDR3 coding DNA: TGTGCCAGCAGGGCGGGACGGAACTATAATTCACCCCTCCACTTT.

The V gene is TRBV5-1, the J gene TRBJ2-7; tentative D call: TRBD1 (6 bases). The CDR3 contains 16 residues. Trimming pared 4 bases from V and 0 bases from J, leaving 17 bases between. Germline V gene data show CDR1 as SGHRS and CDR2 as YFSETQ. CDR3 bases: TGCGCCAGCAGCCCTGGGGTCACAGGGAGCTCCTACGAGCAGTACTTC. This sequence encodes CASSPGVTGSSYEQYF. The variable domain in full, with the rest retrieved from reference TRBV5-1 and TRBJ2-7, is KAGVTQTPRYLIKTRGQQVTLSCSPISGHRSVSWYQQTPGQGLQFLFEYFSETQRNKGNFPGRFSGRQFSNSRSEMNVSTLELGDSALYLCASSPGVTGSSYEQYFGPGTRLTVT.